These 14 T cell receptor beta chains were all obtained from the same sample, sequenced in a study of technical replicates of blood from a few donors. Libraries were prepared by immunoSEQ multiplex PCR; TCRdb keeps only in-frame clonotypes and omits some of them. The sample records tens of thousands of clones, under 95% being singletons. Sequenced: T cells isolated from PBMCs. All receptors come from a human donor in good health.

V is TRBV6-1 and J is TRBJ2-1, with D perhaps TRBD2 (5 bases). V lost 4 bases to trimming and J lost 8 bases, with 15 bases between them. Germline V gives CDR1 MNHNS, CDR2 SASEGT. The CDR3 consists of 14 residues. The CDR3 DNA reads as TGTGCCAGCAGTGCTCCTGGACGGGAACATGAGCAGTTCTTC. Amino acids: CASSAPGREHEQFF.

The J gene is TRBJ2-7, the V gene TRBV27; the match to TRBD2 covers 9 bases. This CDR3 spans 13 amino acids. CDR1 and CDR2 (germline): MNHEY, SMNVEV (reference sequence). The V and J ends lost 6 bases and 7 bases, in that order; junction bases with no gene match: 7. DNA of the CDR3: TGTGCCAGCAGGACCGGGACTAGCTTAGAGCAGTACTTC. Translation gives CASRTGTSLEQYF.

V and J are TRBV27 and TRBJ2-7; D may be TRBD2 (6 bases). The CDR3 runs to 12 residues. The germline V gene has CDR1 MNHEY and CDR2 SMNVEV (reference sequence). V lost 5 bases and J 7 bases, leaving 12 bases between the germline ends. CDR3 bases: TGTGCCAGCAGTCCCGGGGGACGGGAGCAGTACTTC. Protein sequence: CASSPGGREQYF.

This chain connects TRBV2 to TRBJ1-4, with a possible D match to TRBD1 (6 bases). CDR3 length equals 12 residues. V was cut by 11 bases and J by 4 bases, with 11 bases left in between. Germline CDR1 reads SNHLY; CDR2 reads FYNNEI. CDR3 sequence: CASRDNNEKLFF. In nucleotides, the CDR3 is TGTGCCTCCCGGGACAATAATGAAAAACTGTTTTTT.

The chain has TRBV4-2 and TRBJ2-1, with 8 bases that match TRBD2. The CDR3 is 15 amino acids. The V gene's germline CDR1 is LGHNA and CDR2 YNFKEQ. V shed 0 bases, J shed 4 bases, and the junction held 2 bases outside the gene matches. The DNA of the CDR3 is TGTGCCAGCAGCCAAGAGGGACTAGGTTACAATGAGCAGTTCTTC. Translated: CASSQEGLGYNEQFF.

The chain carries TRBV6-1 and TRBJ2-1; D may be TRBD1 (5 bases). Trimming took 6 bases from V and 3 from J, leaving 15 bases between them. Germline V CDR1 and CDR2: MNHNS, SASEGT. The CDR3 runs to 15 residues. The CDR3 loop reads CASSQSGGHYNEQFF. For the CDR3, the DNA is TGTGCCAGCAGCCAGTCCGGCGGACACTACAATGAGCAGTTCTTC.

This chain joins TRBV4-3 and TRBJ1-2; TRBD1 matches at 8 bases. V shed 0 bases and J 6 bases; nucleotides not matched to a gene: 9. CDR1 is LGHNA and CDR2 is YSLEER in the germline V gene. The CDR3 spans 16 residues. CDR3 amino acids: CASSQDGAGGRNGYTF. The DNA of the CDR3 is TGCGCCAGCAGCCAAGATGGCGCAGGGGGCAGGAATGGCTACACCTTC.

The V and J genes are TRBV29-1 and TRBJ1-4; D is possibly TRBD1 (5 bases). There are 15 residues in the CDR3. V was clipped by 7 bases and J by 0 bases, with 15 bases between them. Germline CDR1 and CDR2: SQVTM and ANQGSEA. The CDR3: CSAQGFSATNEKLFF. CDR3 nucleotide sequence: TGCAGCGCGCAGGGTTTCTCCGCAACTAATGAAAAACTGTTTTTT.

V usage is TRBV6-5 and J usage is TRBJ2-1; D is unresolved. The CDR3 sequence is 14 residues long. V lost 6 bases, J lost 3 bases, and 12 bases lay in between. Germline V gives CDR1 MNHEY, CDR2 SVGAGI. The DNA for the CDR3 is TGTGCCAGCAGACGTTATGGGCTCTACAATGAGCAGTTCTTC. Translation: CASRRYGLYNEQFF.

V usage is TRBV13 and J usage is TRBJ2-7, with TRBD1 identical over 12 bases. V shed 4 bases, J shed 2 bases, and the junction held 3 bases outside the gene matches. The CDR3 sequence is 15 residues long. The V gene's germline CDR1 is PRHDT and CDR2 FYEKMQ (reference sequence). CDR3 DNA sequence: TGTGCCAGCAGCTACGGGACAGGGGGCGCCTACGAGCAGTACTTC. It codes for CASSYGTGGAYEQYF.

V gene TRBV19 combines with J gene TRBJ2-7, with 8 bases aligning to TRBD2. In germline, CDR1 is LNHDA, CDR2 SQIVND (reference sequence). J was trimmed by 3 bases and V by 0 bases; bases with no gene match: 4. The CDR3 sequence is 15 residues long. CDR3 loop: CASSIEREVVYEQYF. The CDR3 DNA reads as TGTGCCAGTAGTATAGAGCGGGAGGTCGTCTACGAGCAGTACTTC.

The rearrangement uses TRBV6-6 and TRBJ1-1, with D possibly TRBD1 on 6 matching bases. V was shortened by 5 bases and J by 4 bases, with 17 bases between the two germline ends. The length of the CDR3 is 15 residues. Looked up from germline, CDR1 is MNHNY and CDR2 is SVGAGI (reference sequence). The DNA of the CDR3 is TGTGCCAGCAGTAAGAGACAGGCCCTGGGCACTGAAGCTTTCTTT. Amino acid sequence: CASSKRQALGTEAFF.

The J gene is TRBJ2-7, the V gene TRBV19, with TRBD2 identical over 14 bases. V lost 4 bases, J lost 7 bases, and 6 bases stayed unmatched. This CDR3 has 15 residues. Germline V CDR1 and CDR2: LNHDA, SQIVND (reference sequence). The CDR3 region is CASSTGLAGEYEQYF. CDR3 DNA sequence: TGTGCCAGTAGTACGGGACTAGCGGGAGAGTATGAGCAGTACTTC. The entire variable domain, with the rest obtained from reference TRBV19 and TRBJ2-7, is as follows: DGGITQSPKYLFRKEGQNVTLSCEQNLNHDAMYWYRQDPGQGLRLIYYSQIVNDFQKGDIAEGYSVSREKKESFPLTVTSAQKNPTAFYLCASSTGLAGEYEQYFGPGTRLTVT.

This rearrangement joins TRBV6-6 to TRBJ1-5; possibly TRBD1 for D (5 bases). The germline gives CDR1 MNHNY, CDR2 SVGAGI (reference sequence). Deletions cut 5 bases from V and 4 bases from J, with 12 bases between. The CDR3 is 14 residues long. The CDR3 DNA follows: TGTGCCAGCAGTACGACAGCTTCTAATCAGCCCCAGCATTTT. Translating it yields CASSTTASNQPQHF.